The clone carrying this T cell receptor beta chain was counted many times. Antigen specificity is unknown. V lost 0 bases and J 4 bases, leaving 8 bases between the germline ends. The germline gives CDR1 MNHNY, CDR2 SVGAGI (reference sequence). The CDR3 contains 14 residues. TCRdb re-analysed the PCR reads in MiXCR, keeping a single row per CDR3 protein. The table has over 65,000 distinct CDR3 sequences, approximately 25% seen once. The naive CD8 libraries originated from between 20,000 and 1,000,000 sorted cells and drew on 10%, 30% or 50% RNA. These data belong to a study of molecular identifiers for immune sequencing clone quantification. Findings and limits, study-wide: Highly expanded clone sizes could be underestimated by identical TCR molecules that share a barcode. Clones that had above 20 RNA copies took up over 99% of effector molecules but under 1% in naive cells. Spiked Jurkat TCR RNA originating from one cell could reportedly be identified amid some 950,000 naive cells.

The source is a human donor in good health. Some libraries in this study had Jurkat cell RNA spiked in. The sample comprised naive CD8+ T cells from blood, with Jurkat cell RNA spiked in. The subset denotes: FACS-sorted CD8+CD4-CCR7+CD45RA+ naive T cells. The genes are TRBV6-6 and TRBJ2-3, with D tentatively TRBD1 (5 bases). In DNA, the CDR3 is TGTGCCAGCAGTTACTCGCCCAGGGCAGATACGCAGTATTTT. Its translation: CASSYSPRADTQYF.